The source of this TCR beta chain is a study of Ad26.COV2.S vaccination and SARS-CoV-2 variants. On the study more broadly: Administration of Ad26.COV2.S was intramuscular, either once or twice 56 days apart.

Sequenced by immunoSEQ multiplex PCR; TCRdb stores in-frame clones only, minus some. In the table there are about 480,000 clones, around nine tenths of which are singletons. With 0 bases clipped from V and 4 bases from J, the junction kept 2 bases outside the gene matches. The germline V gene has CDR1 SNHLY and CDR2 FYNNEI. This CDR3 region has 15 residues. Findings of the study overall: Quantification of TCR breadth and depth may have yielded underestimates of total T cell responses. Substantial breadth was reported for post-vaccination spike-specific CD8+ and CD4+ T cells.

Details on this clone: As yet, its antigen is unknown.

The treatment: around 19 received Ad26.COV2.S at low or high dose, single or two shots; several received placebo; per-sample allocation not given. Day 63 after the first injection of vaccine or placebo was the sampling time. Source: peripheral blood, taken in a trial of Ad26.COV2.S vaccine versus placebo. The chain couples TRBV2 to TRBJ2-2; 7 nucleotides match TRBD2. This receptor was identified in a person aged 18-65 years who received the Ad26.COV2.S COVID-19 vaccine or a placebo. CDR3 in amino acids: CASSEAWGGTGELFF. DNA of the CDR3: TGTGCCAGCAGTGAAGCGTGGGGGGGCACCGGGGAGCTGTTTTTT.